Listed here are 7 T cell receptor beta chains from one sample, sequenced in a study of blood T cell repertoires in COVID-19. Here immunoSEQ multiplex PCR was the method, and the copy in TCRdb shows in-frame clones only, minus some. Found here are 150,000 to 200,000 clones, 70% to 90% of them singletons; the top ten hold around 5%. Sequencing was carried out using peripheral blood. These receptors came from a human donor in a cohort sampled during active COVID-19.

This clone was seen once. The chain is built from TRBV12-3 or TRBV12-4 and TRBJ1-1; a weak D match, TRBD1 (6 bases). Trimming removed 3 bases from V and 6 bases from J, with 11 bases in between. This CDR3 contains 13 residues. The CDR3 bases are TGTGCCAGCAGTTTCGGACAGTTTTCTGAAGCTTTCTTT. The encoded protein is CASSFGQFSEAFF.

The chain has TRBV7-9 and TRBJ1-5; perhaps TRBD1 as D (6 bases). Trimming left V 5 bases short and J 3 bases short, with 11 bases between. Germline CDR1 is SEHNR and CDR2 is FQNEAQ (reference sequence). This CDR3 has 14 amino acids. The CDR3 nucleotides read TGTGCCAGCAGCGCGACAGGTGCCAATCAGCCCCAGCATTTT. This codes for CASSATGANQPQHF.

The chain uses TRBV11-1 and TRBJ2-3; weak D call: TRBD2 (7 bases). Germline CDR1 SGHAT, CDR2 FQDESV (reference sequence). This CDR3 is built from 16 residues. V was shortened by 1 base and J by 2 bases, with 13 bases between the two germline ends. CDR3 in DNA: TGTGCCAGCAGCTTAGGAGGGGGGGGCAACACAGATACGCAGTATTTT. This translates into CASSLGGGGNTDTQYF.

V is TRBV19 and J is TRBJ2-7; possibly TRBD1 for D (7 bases). CDR1 and CDR2 from the germline V gene are LNHDA and SQIVND (reference sequence). There are 15 residues in the CDR3. Trimming shortened V by 3 bases and J by 7 bases, and 19 bases separated the two germline ends. Here the CDR3 reads CASSIGGRRGQEQYF. CDR3 bases: TGTGCCAGTAGTATCGGGGGACGAAGGGGGCAAGAGCAGTACTTC.

This clone appeared a single time. This chain links TRBV7-9 with TRBJ1-2; no firm D call. The V end lost 0 bases, the J end lost 3 bases, and 11 bases lay between the germline ends. In germline, CDR1 is SEHNR, CDR2 FQNEAQ (reference sequence). The CDR3 is 15 amino acids. CDR3 sequence: CASSLAVGSDYGYTF. CDR3 bases: TGTGCCAGCAGCTTAGCTGTCGGGTCGGACTATGGCTACACCTTC.

V gene TRBV7-9 combines with J gene TRBJ2-7; tentative D call: TRBD2 (5 bases). The CDR3 runs 13 residues. Germline CDR1 reads SEHNR; CDR2 reads FQNEAQ (reference sequence). Trimming took off 7 bases at V and 0 bases at J, with 10 bases between the two ends. This chain's CDR3 is CASNSGSSYEQYF. In DNA form, the CDR3 reads TGTGCCAGCAACAGCGGAAGCTCCTACGAGCAGTACTTC.

In this sample, this clone turned up a few times. The CDR3 sequence is CSVALGTGYNEQYF. In nucleotides, the CDR3 is TGCAGCGTTGCCCTCGGAACAGGGTATAACGAGCAGTACTTC. The V and J genes are TRBV29-1 and TRBJ2-7, with D possibly TRBD1 on 6 matching bases. The CDR3 runs 14 residues. V lost 4 bases and J lost 5, with 18 bases in between. The V gene's germline CDR1 is SQVTM and CDR2 ANQGSEA.